The entry below gives a single T cell receptor beta chain sequence along with its context. No antigen is known for it. This entry is derived from a study of CD8+ T cells in alopecia areata. Peripheral blood and lesional scalp punch biopsies were taken from alopecia areata patients. The study's findings and limits: Possibly as an HLA-related effect, TCR sharing across patients appeared less clear than in mice. Across lesional scalp, and particularly alopecia totalis/universalis, clonality surpassed that of normal scalp.

The CDR3 extends over 15 amino acids. V dropped 5 bases and J dropped 3 bases, with 16 bases sitting between them. Per germline, CDR1 GTSNPN and CDR2 SVGIG (reference sequence). RNA extraction and reverse transcription yielded cDNA as sequencing template. Clones were read by immunoSEQ multiplex PCR, and TCRdb kept only the in-frame ones, dropping some. The repertoire consists of 150,000 or so clones, with 45% to 55% occurring once and the leading ten covering approximately 20%. The rearrangement joins TRBV30 to TRBJ2-2; D is unresolved. This TCR was sampled from a human donor with alopecia areata. The sample was CD8+ T cells sorted from blood, taken at week 0. The CDR3 DNA sequence: TGTGCCTGGGGGGTATCCATCCTATACACCGGGGAGCTGTTTTTT. Amino acids: CAWGVSILYTGELFF.